What follows is one T cell receptor (beta chain) and its context. What it binds is unknown. The data were produced by immunoSEQ multiplex PCR, yet TCRdb's version contains in-frame clones alone and is incomplete. This sample carries 92,000 or so clones, approximately 90% of them seen once, and the ten largest clones take around 1.6%. CDR1 is MNHEY, CDR2 SVGAGI, per germline. The CDR3 totals 15 residues. Trimming pared 8 bases from V and 7 bases from J, leaving 23 bases between. The entry originates in a study of T cell responses to AZD1222 COVID-19 vaccine. In the study overall: Both about-4-week and about-12-week second-dose recipients were combined. Whole-study findings and limits: Sampling that yielded the repertoires occurred only after the peak T cell response.

Material: peripheral blood, obtained on day 0 of AZD1222 vaccination. The sequence was obtained from an adult in good health. This chain joins TRBV6-5 and TRBJ1-2; D gene uncertain. CDR3 sequence reads: CASGRAAQEPLGYTF. CDR3 sequence (DNA): TGTGCCAGCGGTAGGGCCGCTCAGGAGCCCCTTGGCTACACCTTC.